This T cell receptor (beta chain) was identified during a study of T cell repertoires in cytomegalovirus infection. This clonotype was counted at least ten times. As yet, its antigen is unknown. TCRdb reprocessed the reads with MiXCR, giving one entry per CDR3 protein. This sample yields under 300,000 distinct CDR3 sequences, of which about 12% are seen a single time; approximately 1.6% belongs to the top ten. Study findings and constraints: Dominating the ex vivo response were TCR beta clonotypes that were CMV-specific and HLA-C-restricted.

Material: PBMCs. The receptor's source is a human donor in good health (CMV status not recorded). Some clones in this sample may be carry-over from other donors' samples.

This CDR3 reads CASSLAPGPGADEQFF. CDR3 bases: TGTGCCAGCAGCTTAGCACCGGGACCCGGGGCCGATGAGCAGTTCTTC. V usage is TRBV7-7 and J usage is TRBJ2-1; D assignment may be TRBD1 or TRBD2 (5 bases each). The V end was cut by 0 bases, the J end by 8 bases, with 17 bases between. Germline V CDR1 and CDR2: SSHAT, FNYEAQ (reference sequence). The CDR3 sequence is 16 residues long. Variable domain in full (rest from reference TRBV7-7 and TRBJ2-1): GAGVSQSPRYKVTKRGQDVTLRCDPISSHATLYWYQQALGQGPEFLTYFNYEAQPDKSGLPSDRFSAERPEGSISTLTIQRTEQRDSAMYRCASSLAPGPGADEQFFGPGTRLTVL.